Following are 25 T cell receptor beta chains from one sample sequenced in a study of T cells after yellow fever vaccination. TCRdb analysed the 5' RACE reads with MiXCR anew, one entry per CDR3 protein. The sample holds roughly 500,000 distinct CDR3 sequences, around 21% seen once. The sequencing used PBMCs, collected 15 days after the yellow fever booster vaccination. These receptors originate from a young man who received the YFV17D yellow fever vaccine.

This clonotype was counted between two and nine times. V usage is TRBV30 and J usage is TRBJ2-3; D call uncertain. Trimming stripped 4 bases from V and 6 bases from J, with 11 bases between. The V gene's germline CDR1 is GTSNPN and CDR2 SVGIG (reference sequence). The CDR3 runs 12 residues. The CDR3 sequence: CAWIISSDTQYF. The CDR3 DNA sequence: TGTGCCTGGATTATTAGTTCGGATACGCAGTATTTT.

This chain links TRBV20-1 with TRBJ2-1; D not resolved. Between the trimmed V and J ends, which lost 0 bases and 5 bases, there was a span of 20 bases. The CDR3 loop spans 17 amino acids. Germline lookup yields CDR1 DFQATT and CDR2 SNEGSKA (reference sequence). The CDR3 region is CSARDQVSELWDNEQFF. CDR3 nucleotide sequence: TGCAGTGCTAGAGATCAGGTGTCGGAGCTATGGGACAATGAGCAGTTCTTC.

The table lists this clonotype with many counts. J is TRBJ2-1 and V is TRBV29-1; no reliable D call. This CDR3 has 13 residues. Germline values: CDR1 SQVTM, CDR2 ANQGSEA. V lost 6 bases, J lost 5 bases, and 14 bases lay in between. DNA for the CDR3: TGCAGCGTCGGCGTCACAATGAACAATGAGCAGTTCTTC. Encoded protein: CSVGVTMNNEQFF.

The chain combines TRBV5-1 with TRBJ2-1; D gene ambiguous. Germline CDR1 reads SGHRS; CDR2 reads YFSETQ. This CDR3 spans 14 amino acids. V was trimmed by 0 bases and J by 8 bases, leaving 12 bases between them. This CDR3 is CASSLGTGVYEQFF. The CDR3 region has the DNA TGCGCCAGCAGCTTGGGAACGGGTGTCTATGAGCAGTTCTTC.

This clonotype occurred a few times. The chain couples TRBV19 to TRBJ2-6, with D possibly TRBD1 on 6 matching bases. V was clipped by 4 bases and J by 1 base, with 17 bases between them. The CDR3 is made up of 18 amino acids. CDR1 LNHDA and CDR2 SQIVND come from the germline V gene (reference sequence). In DNA, the CDR3 is TGTGCCAGTAGTAAGGACAGAACCACAAGGTCTGGGGCCAACGTCCTGACTTTC. It encodes CASSKDRTTRSGANVLTF.

The chain has TRBV20-1 and TRBJ1-4; the D gene is possibly TRBD1 (5 bases). The V end lost 7 bases, the J end lost 3 bases, and 12 bases lay between the germline ends. In germline, CDR1 is DFQATT, CDR2 SNEGSKA (reference sequence). This CDR3 comprises 13 residues. The CDR3 reads CSVVQVANEKLFF. CDR3 coding DNA: TGCAGTGTCGTACAGGTGGCTAATGAAAAACTGTTTTTT.

This clonotype was recorded a few times. The J gene is TRBJ2-3, the V gene TRBV20-1; no clear D gene. V lost 1 base to trimming and J lost 2 bases, with 22 bases between them. The CDR3 is made up of 18 amino acids. Germline-derived CDR1 and CDR2 are DFQATT and SNEGSKA (reference sequence). In DNA, the CDR3 is TGCAGTGCTAGAGGCTCTGGCTTTCGTCGCAGAGTCACAGATACGCAGTATTTT. Protein product: CSARGSGFRRRVTDTQYF.

This clonotype has just a few counts. The chain joins TRBV5-6 to TRBJ1-1, with D unclear. The CDR3 sequence is 13 residues long. Trimming shortened V by 2 bases and J by 1 base, and 6 bases separated the two germline ends. Per germline, CDR1 SGHDT and CDR2 YYEEEE. As DNA, the CDR3 is TGTGCCAGCAGCTTTCAGGAGAACACTGAAGCTTTCTTT. Amino acid sequence: CASSFQENTEAFF.

The chain joins TRBV5-1 to TRBJ2-3; 7 nucleotides match TRBD2. J was trimmed by 5 bases and V by 0 bases; bases with no gene match: 9. The CDR3 spans 16 residues. The germline gives CDR1 SGHRS, CDR2 YFSETQ. CDR3 sequence reads: CASSLVGGRSRDTQYF. CDR3 DNA sequence: TGCGCCAGCAGCTTGGTAGGCGGGAGAAGTAGAGATACGCAGTATTTT.

This sequence joins TRBV7-2 and TRBJ2-1; TRBD2 aligns across 7 bases. Unmatched junction bases numbered 7, after V lost 0 bases and J lost 8 bases. The CDR3 is 15 residues long. The germline CDR1 and CDR2 sequences are SGHTA and FQGNSA. CDR3 bases: TGTGCCAGCAGCTTAGCGGCCCTAGCGGAGGATGAGCAGTTCTTC. It translates to CASSLAALAEDEQFF.

V and J are TRBV10-1 and TRBJ2-2, with TRBD1 identical over 7 bases. V trimming: 10 bases; J trimming: 3 bases; junction bases outside the gene matches: 2. Germline V CDR1 and CDR2: WNHNN, SYGVQD (reference sequence). CDR3 length: 12 residues. CDR3 sequence (DNA): TGCGCCACGGGGACAGACACCGGGGAGCTGTTTTTT. It codes for CATGTDTGELFF.

The chain uses TRBV20-1 and TRBJ2-7, with D uncertain. This CDR3 spans 13 amino acids. Trimming took off 5 bases at V and 3 bases at J, with 14 bases between the two ends. In germline, CDR1 is DFQATT, CDR2 SNEGSKA (reference sequence). As DNA, the CDR3 is TGCAGTGCTCCCGCGCCCCCTTTCTACGAGCAGTACTTC. The encoded protein is CSAPAPPFYEQYF.

This rearrangement joins TRBV12-3 or TRBV12-4 to TRBJ2-4, with TRBD2 matching 15 bases. V shed 8 bases, J shed 6 bases, and the junction held 5 bases outside the gene matches. The CDR3 contains 15 residues. CDR3 bases: TGTGCCAGCGGACTAGCGGGAGGGCCGGGAAACATTCAGTACTTC. Amino acids: CASGLAGGPGNIQYF.

The V and J genes are TRBV12-3 or TRBV12-4 and TRBJ2-7; maybe TRBD2 (5 bases). This CDR3 spans 15 amino acids. The V gene lost 6 bases and the J gene lost 0 bases, with 15 bases spanning the gap. This CDR3 is CASSSGIRSSYEQYF. The CDR3 bases are TGTGCCAGCAGCTCCGGGATCAGGAGCTCCTACGAGCAGTACTTC.

The chain is built from TRBV6-5 and TRBJ2-1; 7 bases match TRBD1. J gave up 7 bases and V 6 bases, and 3 bases lay outside the gene matches. Germline assignment: CDR1 MNHEY and CDR2 SVGAGI. CDR3 length: 12 amino acids. The CDR3 sequence: CASRTQGNEQFF. The DNA for the CDR3 is TGTGCCAGCAGAACACAGGGGAATGAGCAGTTCTTC.

This clonotype was counted between two and nine times. The CDR3 region has the DNA TGTGCCAGCAGTCGAGCCTGGGGCGGACTACAAGAGACCCAGTACTTC. Its translation is CASSRAWGGLQETQYF. The chain combines TRBV28 with TRBJ2-5, with a weak D call TRBD2 (6 bases). The germline V gene has CDR1 MDHEN and CDR2 SYDVKM. The germline V and J ends were trimmed by 5 bases and 2 bases, with 18 bases remaining between them. This CDR3 region has 16 residues.

This clonotype was counted between two and nine times. V usage is TRBV7-2 and J usage is TRBJ2-7; D remains ambiguous. V lost 5 bases, J lost 6 bases, and 14 bases lay in between. In germline, CDR1 is SGHTA, CDR2 FQGNSA. CDR3 length: 13 residues. Written as DNA, the CDR3 is TGTGCCAGCAGCCGAAACCCTCCCGGCGAGCAGTACTTC. Translation gives CASSRNPPGEQYF.

This clonotype was detected a few times. The chain carries TRBV20-1 and TRBJ2-7; 9 positions match TRBD1. The CDR3 totals 15 residues. Per germline, CDR1 DFQATT and CDR2 SNEGSKA (reference sequence). Trimming cost V 3 bases and J 0 bases; bases outside gene matches: 6. The CDR3 is CSARGGTGSSYEQYF. Written as DNA, the CDR3 is TGCAGTGCTAGGGGAGGGACAGGGAGCTCCTACGAGCAGTACTTC.

A few counts support this clonotype. This chain connects TRBV6-6 to TRBJ1-6; maybe TRBD1 (5 bases). The CDR3 length is 12 residues. V was trimmed by 6 bases and J by 11 bases, leaving 11 bases between them. Germline assignment: CDR1 MNHNY and CDR2 SVGAGI (reference sequence). CDR3 residues: CASSLGAAPLHF. The DNA of the CDR3 is TGTGCCAGCAGCCTAGGGGCTGCACCCCTCCACTTT.

This chain joins TRBV6-1 and TRBJ2-6; 8 bases align to TRBD1. CDR3 length: 17 amino acids. Germline values: CDR1 MNHNS, CDR2 SASEGT. V shed 4 bases and J 2 bases; nucleotides not matched to a gene: 7. The CDR3 coding sequence is TGTGCCAGCAGTGCTTGGAGGACAGGGCCTGGGGCCAACGTCCTGACTTTC. Translation: CASSAWRTGPGANVLTF.

This sequence joins TRBV9 and TRBJ2-6, with 7 nucleotides matching TRBD1. CDR3 length: 18 residues. J lost 2 bases, V lost 1 base, and 9 bases had no gene match. Germline-derived CDR1 and CDR2 are SGDLS and YYNGEE. In DNA form, the CDR3 reads TGTGCCAGCAGCGTAACCGACAGGGTTGTGCCTGGGGCCAACGTCCTGACTTTC. This codes for CASSVTDRVVPGANVLTF.

The chain uses TRBV5-1 and TRBJ2-7; TRBD1 agrees at 9 bases. With 2 bases clipped from V and 7 bases from J, the junction kept 10 bases outside the gene matches. The CDR3 runs to 15 residues. CDR1 and CDR2 from the germline V gene are SGHRS and YFSETQ. The CDR3 loop reads CASSLRDRDPREQYF. CDR3 bases: TGCGCCAGCAGCTTAAGGGACAGGGACCCTCGGGAGCAGTACTTC.

This chain connects TRBV4-1 to TRBJ2-1; no clear D. Germline assignment: CDR1 MGHRA and CDR2 YSYEKL. The CDR3 sequence is 11 residues long. V lost 10 bases and J lost 5, with 9 bases in between. The CDR3 protein is CATEFDNEQFF. DNA of the CDR3: TGCGCCACCGAATTTGACAATGAGCAGTTCTTC.

This clonotype was observed a few times. The chain has TRBV25-1 and TRBJ1-2; D uncertain. The CDR3 spans 13 residues. CDR1 and CDR2 (germline): MGHDK, SYGVNS. With 5 bases removed from V and 2 bases from J, the gap between germline ends came to 9 bases. The CDR3 here is CASSTFGNYGYTF. CDR3 in DNA: TGTGCCAGCAGTACCTTTGGGAACTATGGCTACACCTTC.

The chain uses TRBV6-1 and TRBJ2-5, with 8 bases matching TRBD2. CDR1 is MNHNS, CDR2 SASEGT, per germline. J gave up 5 bases and V 7 bases, and 12 bases lay outside the gene matches. The CDR3 covers 15 residues. CDR3: CASKGSSSGSETQYF. DNA of the CDR3: TGTGCCAGCAAGGGTTCGTCGAGCGGGAGTGAGACCCAGTACTTC.